The clone carrying this T cell receptor beta chain was seen more than once but under ten times. As yet, its antigen is unknown. This specimen comes from a study of early T cells in non-severe SARS-CoV-2 infection. Individual cDNA molecules were tagged with unique molecular identifiers. TCRdb re-derived calls from the 5' RACE reads in MiXCR, one entry per CDR3 protein. The table records tens of thousands of distinct CDR3 sequences, under 6.5% of them present only once. Regarding the study as a whole: Clonotype matching in VDJdb favored anti-spike CD8 responses and did not capture private and CD4 specificities.

V was clipped by 4 bases and J by 3 bases; unmatched bases: 4. The CDR3 is made up of 15 amino acids. Germline V gene lookup returns CDR1 SQVTM and CDR2 ANQGSEA. This receptor was obtained from an adult who was a healthcare worker with PCR-confirmed SARS-CoV-2 infection or an uninfected control (not recorded which). Sequencing was carried out using whole blood. The genes are TRBV29-1 and TRBJ2-2; 11 bases line up with TRBD2. CDR3: CSVAGTSGYTGELFF. The CDR3 DNA sequence: TGCAGCGTTGCTGGGACTAGCGGATACACCGGGGAGCTGTTTTTT.